The 17 T cell receptor beta chains reported below all come from one sample, sequenced in a study of Ad26.COV2.S vaccination and SARS-CoV-2 variants. Profiled with immunoSEQ multiplex PCR; TCRdb holds only in-frame clones, not every one. The table has around 320,000 clones, around 81% seen once. Regarding treatment: over 15 received Ad26.COV2.S at low or high dose, single or two shots; 5 received placebo; per-sample allocation not given. All samples were drawn on day 63, counting from the first vaccine or placebo injection. Source: peripheral blood, taken in a trial of Ad26.COV2.S vaccine versus placebo. The receptors come from a person aged 18-60 years who received the Ad26.COV2.S COVID-19 vaccine or a placebo.

V and J are TRBV7-9 and TRBJ1-2; the match to TRBD1 covers 12 bases. The CDR3 extends over 15 amino acids. Germline values: CDR1 SEHNR, CDR2 FQNEAQ (reference sequence). The V and J ends lost 3 bases and 6 bases, in that order; junction bases with no gene match: 5. The CDR3 DNA reads as TGTGCCAGCAGCTTGCCGGGACAGGGGGCAGATGGCTACACCTTC. Amino acids: CASSLPGQGADGYTF.

The chain employs TRBV19 and TRBJ1-1, with D uncertain. There are 12 residues in the CDR3. In germline, CDR1 is LNHDA, CDR2 SQIVND (reference sequence). The V gene lost 5 bases and the J gene lost 9 bases, with 13 bases spanning the gap. The CDR3 loop is CASSFRAAQAFF. As DNA, the CDR3 is TGTGCCAGTAGTTTCCGGGCCGCCCAAGCTTTCTTT.

The chain links TRBV7-9 to TRBJ1-5; D is unclear. The CDR3 has 12 residues. Germline lookup yields CDR1 SEHNR and CDR2 FQNEAQ (reference sequence). V was shortened by 5 bases and J by 5 bases, with 7 bases between the two germline ends. Here the CDR3 reads CASSGYDQPQHF. CDR3 sequence (DNA): TGTGCCAGCAGCGGTTACGATCAGCCCCAGCATTTT. The whole variable domain, filled in from reference TRBV7-9 and TRBJ1-5, reads DTGVSQNPRHKITKRGQNVTFRCDPISEHNRLYWYRQTLGQGPEFLTYFQNEAQLEKSRLLSDRFSAERPKGSFSTLEIQRTEQGDSAMYLCASSGYDQPQHFGDGTRLSIL.

V gene TRBV5-5 combines with J gene TRBJ2-2; maybe TRBD1 (5 bases). Trimming removed 2 bases at V and 0 bases at J, with 14 bases between. The CDR3 consists of 17 residues. Germline-derived CDR1 and CDR2 are SGHKS and YYEKEE (reference sequence). The CDR3 here is CASSFLVVGPNTGELFF. In DNA, the CDR3 is TGTGCCAGCAGCTTCCTCGTTGTGGGGCCGAACACCGGGGAGCTGTTTTTT.

The V gene is TRBV15, the J gene TRBJ1-1; D unclear. The CDR3 contains 14 residues. The V gene's germline CDR1 is LNHNV and CDR2 YYDKDF (reference sequence). V lost 3 bases, J lost 0 bases, and 8 bases lay in between. The CDR3 loop is CATSSRPMNTEAFF. The DNA of the CDR3 is TGTGCCACCAGCAGCAGACCTATGAACACTGAAGCTTTCTTT.

The chain recombines TRBV6-5 with TRBJ1-5; TRBD1 matches at 9 bases. After removal of 6 bases from V and 7 bases from J, the junction contained 10 bases not matched to a gene. The CDR3 has 15 residues. Germline values: CDR1 MNHEY, CDR2 SVGAGI. This chain's CDR3 is CASRATGGSRQPQHF. CDR3 nucleotides: TGTGCCAGCAGGGCGACAGGGGGTAGTCGCCAGCCCCAGCATTTT.

The chain carries TRBV7-3 and TRBJ1-2; D is unresolved. The CDR3 loop spans 14 amino acids. With 5 bases removed from V and 4 bases from J, the gap between germline ends came to 14 bases. Germline CDR1 is SGHTA and CDR2 is FQGTGA. For the CDR3, the DNA is TGTGCCAGCAGCCCAGTCGAGGTGTCCTATGGCTACACCTTC. This sequence encodes CASSPVEVSYGYTF.

The DNA for the CDR3 is TGTGCCAGCTCACGTCCACAGGGGGCCTCCTACAATGAGCAGTTCTTC. Amino acid sequence: CASSRPQGASYNEQFF. This chain links TRBV18 with TRBJ2-1; 9 bases are shared with TRBD1. V lost 4 bases and J lost 0; bases outside the gene matches: 4. In germline, CDR1 is KGHSH, CDR2 LQKENI. The CDR3 runs to 16 residues.

The chain has TRBV24-1 and TRBJ1-6; D not resolved. The V end was cut by 2 bases, the J end by 0 bases, with 10 bases between. CDR1 and CDR2 (germline): KGHDR, SFDVKD. The CDR3 has 17 residues. The CDR3 reads CATSDSQKSSYNSPLHF. CDR3 bases: TGTGCCACCAGTGATTCTCAGAAGAGCTCCTATAATTCACCCCTCCACTTT.

The chain has TRBV29-1 and TRBJ2-7, with D perhaps TRBD2 (5 bases). V lost 4 bases and J lost 1, with 11 bases in between. The CDR3 is 13 residues long. CDR1 and CDR2 from the germline V gene are SQVTM and ANQGSEA. The DNA of the CDR3 is TGCAGCGTTGTGTCTAGCTTGTCCTACGAGCAGTACTTC. Translated, it gives CSVVSSLSYEQYF.

V usage is TRBV19 and J usage is TRBJ1-1; D might be TRBD1 (5 bases). The germline V gene encodes CDR1 LNHDA and CDR2 SQIVND (reference sequence). This CDR3 has 14 residues. Trimming took off 2 bases at V and 0 bases at J, with 7 bases between the two ends. CDR3 protein: CASSINRLNTEAFF. The CDR3 DNA follows: TGTGCCAGTAGTATAAACAGGCTGAACACTGAAGCTTTCTTT.

The chain uses TRBV2 and TRBJ1-2, with D uncertain. CDR1 is SNHLY and CDR2 is FYNNEI in the germline V gene. The CDR3 is 15 amino acids. V dropped 0 bases and J dropped 8 bases, with 16 bases sitting between them. The CDR3 region has the DNA TGTGCCAGCAGTGAAGCGCCCGTCTACCGAGGCGGCTACACCTTC. This gives the protein CASSEAPVYRGGYTF.

This sequence joins TRBV5-1 and TRBJ2-3; 7 bases map to TRBD1. Per the germline V gene, CDR1 is SGHRS and CDR2 is YFSETQ. V lost 1 base to trimming and J lost 6 bases; unmatched junction nucleotides: 11. This CDR3 is 16 amino acids long. CDR3 in amino acids: CASSLPTGSLMDTQYF. The CDR3 DNA follows: TGCGCCAGCAGCTTGCCGACAGGGAGTCTCATGGATACGCAGTATTTT.

The chain recombines TRBV5-1 with TRBJ1-3; 8 nucleotides agree with TRBD1. The trim removed 4 bases at V and 0 bases at J, leaving 12 bases unmatched. The CDR3 runs to 18 residues. Germline V gives CDR1 SGHRS, CDR2 YFSETQ. The CDR3 region has the DNA TGCGCCAGCAGCACCCTACCGGGACAGGCGTTCTCTGGAAACACCATATATTTT. This encodes CASSTLPGQAFSGNTIYF.

V gene TRBV7-2 combines with J gene TRBJ2-3; D is ambiguous. With 8 bases removed from V and 2 bases from J, the gap between germline ends came to 14 bases. This CDR3 has 14 residues. Germline CDR1 is SGHTA and CDR2 is FQGNSA. The CDR3: CASSPRVYTDTQYF. The CDR3 DNA follows: TGTGCCAGCTCACCTAGGGTCTACACAGATACGCAGTATTTT.

The rearrangement joins TRBV5-6 to TRBJ1-2, with D possibly TRBD1 on 5 matching bases. Per germline, CDR1 SGHDT and CDR2 YYEEEE. The CDR3 is made up of 15 amino acids. The ends were cut back, 0 bases at V and 6 bases at J, with 15 bases in the middle. CDR3 sequence reads: CASSLANGALDGYTF. The CDR3 bases are TGTGCCAGCAGCTTGGCCAATGGGGCCTTAGATGGCTACACCTTC. The full variable domain, its missing parts supplied by reference TRBV5-6 and TRBJ1-2, is DAGVTQSPTHLIKTRGQQVTLRCSPKSGHDTVSWYQQALGQGPQFIFQYYEEEERQRGNFPDRFSGHQFPNYSSELNVNALLLGDSALYLCASSLANGALDGYTFGSGTRLTVV.

The rearrangement joins TRBV7-6 to TRBJ2-7, with D perhaps TRBD1 (5 bases). The CDR3 spans 14 residues. The germline gives CDR1 SGHVS, CDR2 FNYEAQ. The V end lost 5 bases, the J end lost 6 bases, and 17 bases lay between the germline ends. This CDR3 reads CASSQQLGQGEQYF. Written as DNA, the CDR3 is TGTGCCAGCAGCCAGCAGTTAGGGCAGGGCGAGCAGTACTTC.